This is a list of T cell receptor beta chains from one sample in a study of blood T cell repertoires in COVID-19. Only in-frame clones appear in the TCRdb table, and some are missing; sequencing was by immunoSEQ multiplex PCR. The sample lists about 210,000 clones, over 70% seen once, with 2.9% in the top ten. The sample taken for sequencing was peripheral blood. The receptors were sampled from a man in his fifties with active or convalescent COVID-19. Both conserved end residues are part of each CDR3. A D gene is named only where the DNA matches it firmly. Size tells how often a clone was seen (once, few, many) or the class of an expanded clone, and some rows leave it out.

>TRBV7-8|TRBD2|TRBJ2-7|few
TGTGCCAGCAGCCCCCCGCGAAGGGAGGGGTACGAGCAGTACTTC
CASSPPRREGYEQYF
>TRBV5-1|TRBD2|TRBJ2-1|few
TGCGCCAGCAGCTTGGCCGGGGGGGCCGGCGGTGAGCAGTTCTTC
CASSLAGGAGGEQFF
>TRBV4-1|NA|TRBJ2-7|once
TGCGCCAGCAGCCAAGTAGCCGCCTACGAGCAGTACTTC
CASSQVAAYEQYF
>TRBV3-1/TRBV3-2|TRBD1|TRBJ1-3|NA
TGTGCCAGCAGCCACAGGGGGCGGGAGTTTGGAAACACCATATATTTT
CASSHRGREFGNTIYF
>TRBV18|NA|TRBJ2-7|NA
TGTGCCAGCTCACCGAATTTAGACTCCTACGAGCAGTACTTC
CASSPNLDSYEQYF
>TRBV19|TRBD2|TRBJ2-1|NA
TGTGCCAGTAGTAGAAGCGGGAGGGCATACAATGAGCAGTTCTTC
CASSRSGRAYNEQFF
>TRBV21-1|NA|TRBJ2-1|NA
TGTGACCATAGCGGGGGGCGTGCCTACAATGAGCAGTTCTTC
CDHSGGRAYNEQFF
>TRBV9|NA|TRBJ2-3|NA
TGTGCCAGCAGCGTGGCTAGCACAGATACGCAGTATTTT
CASSVASTDTQYF
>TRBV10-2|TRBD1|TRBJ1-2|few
TGCGCCAGCAGTGATGTTACGGGACAGGGGGTTCAGGATGGCTACACCTTC
CASSDVTGQGVQDGYTF
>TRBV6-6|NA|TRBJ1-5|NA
TGTGCCAGCAGTTGGACAGAGAATCAGCCCCAGCATTTT
CASSWTENQPQHF
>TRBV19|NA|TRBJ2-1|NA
TGTGCCAGTAGTCATCGGAGAGACAATGAGCAGTTCTTC
CASSHRRDNEQFF
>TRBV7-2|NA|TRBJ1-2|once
TGTGCCAGCAGCTTAAGTTCGGACAGCGCCTATGGCTACACCTTC
CASSLSSDSAYGYTF
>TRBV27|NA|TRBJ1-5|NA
TGTGCCAGCAGTTCAGGGGTGTTAATTCGGCCCCAGCATTTT
CASSSGVLIRPQHF
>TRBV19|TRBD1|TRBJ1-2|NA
TGTGCCAGCTCCCAAAGGGGGCAGGACTATGGCTACACCTTC
CASSQRGQDYGYTF
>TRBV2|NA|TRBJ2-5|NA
TGTGCCAGCAACGCACGGGGGCAAGAGACCCAGTACTTC
CASNARGQETQYF
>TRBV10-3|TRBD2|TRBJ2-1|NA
TGTGCCATCAGCCGGACTAGCGGGAGAGACAATGAGCAGTTCTTC
CAISRTSGRDNEQFF
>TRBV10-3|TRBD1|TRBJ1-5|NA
TGTGCCATCGGCGACAGGGGGGTGAATCAGCCCCAGCATTTT
CAIGDRGVNQPQHF
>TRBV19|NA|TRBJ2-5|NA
TGTGCCAGCCGACAGGCCGGAGAGACCCAGTACTTC
CASRQAGETQYF
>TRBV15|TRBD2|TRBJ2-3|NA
TGTGCCACCAGCAGAGGAATGGGACTAGCGGGGGGCACCACAGATACGCAGTATTTT
CATSRGMGLAGGTTDTQYF
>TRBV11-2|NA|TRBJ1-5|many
TGTGCCAGCAGTCAGACAGGAGGTGGTCAGCCCCAGCATTTT
CASSQTGGGQPQHF
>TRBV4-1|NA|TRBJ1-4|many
TGCGCCAGCAGCCAAGCCGTCAGAAATATTGAAAAACTGTTTTTT
CASSQAVRNIEKLFF
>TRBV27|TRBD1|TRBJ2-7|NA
TGTGCCAGCAGTTTGGCTCCCAGGGGGGAGCAGTACTTC
CASSLAPRGEQYF
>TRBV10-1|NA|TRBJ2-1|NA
TGCGCCAGCAGTGAGTCGGGCTCCCCAAATGAGCAGTTCTTC
CASSESGSPNEQFF
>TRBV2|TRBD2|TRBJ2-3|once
TGTGCCAGCAGTGGGACTAGCGGGAGGGCCAGTCCGCAGTATTTT
CASSGTSGRASPQYF
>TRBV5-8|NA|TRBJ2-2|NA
TGTGCCAGCAGCTTGGAATTCGGAACAGGGATTACCGGGGAGCTGTTTTTT
CASSLEFGTGITGELFF
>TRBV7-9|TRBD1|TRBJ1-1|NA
TGTGCCAGCAGCCTCTCCGGGACAGGGGAGTCTGAAGCTTTCTTT
CASSLSGTGESEAFF
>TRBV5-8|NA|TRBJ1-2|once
TGTGCCAGCAGCTCACGAAGCTCAGGTTTTCCAGGGATAGAGGGCTACACCTTC
CASSSRSSGFPGIEGYTF
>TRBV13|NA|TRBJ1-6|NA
TGTGCCAGCAGCTTCCGGAGGAATGGTTCACCCCTCCACTTT
CASSFRRNGSPLHF
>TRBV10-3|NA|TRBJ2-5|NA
TGTGCCATCAGTGAGCCCCTAGTAACTGAGACCCAGTACTTC
CAISEPLVTETQYF
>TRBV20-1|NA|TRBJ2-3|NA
TGCAGTGCTAGTGGGGGCGCCTTGAAGGGGACAGATACGCAGTATTTT
CSASGGALKGTDTQYF
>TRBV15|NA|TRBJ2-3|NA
TGTGCCACCAGCAGGGGGCTGGAGCCAGATACGCAGTATTTT
CATSRGLEPDTQYF
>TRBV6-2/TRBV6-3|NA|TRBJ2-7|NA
TGTGCCAGCAGCTTCCCCCTCCGGGAACGAACCTACGAGCAGTACTTC
CASSFPLRERTYEQYF
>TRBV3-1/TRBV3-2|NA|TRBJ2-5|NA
TGTGCCAGCAGCCCAAGTGGGCGGGTCCAAGAGACCCAGTACTTC
CASSPSGRVQETQYF
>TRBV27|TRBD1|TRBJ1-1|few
TGTGCCAGTCAGACAGGGGCTGGTATGAACACTGAAGCTTTCTTT
CASQTGAGMNTEAFF
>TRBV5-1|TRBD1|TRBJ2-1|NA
TGCGCCAGCAGAAGGGGGCCGACAAACTACAATGAGCAGTTCTTC
CASRRGPTNYNEQFF
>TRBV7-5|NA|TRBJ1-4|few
TGTGCCGGCACACAGGATTGTTTGGAAAAACTGTTTTTT
CAGTQDCLEKLFF